The TCR beta chain under discussion was sequenced for a study of cytomegalovirus exposure and HLA in healthy donors. Study observations and caveats: High specificity and sensitivity for cytomegalovirus status were reported for the classifier.

A note on this clone: Its antigen is as yet unknown.

V lost 7 bases, J lost 3 bases, and 8 bases stayed unmatched. The CDR3 totals 15 residues. Per germline, CDR1 LNHDA and CDR2 SQIVND (reference sequence). Primers: 60 Vbeta forward and 13 Jbeta reverse. TCRdb keeps only in-frame clones here, not all; method: immunoSEQ multiplex PCR. The top ten hold approximately 1.7% of the sample, which has about 200,000 clones, approximately 86% seen once. The material sequenced was PBMCs. The TCR was taken from a young woman in good health and CMV-seronegative. The rearrangement uses TRBV19 and TRBJ2-2; TRBD1 aligns across 7 bases. This CDR3 reads CASTLTGVDTGELFF. The CDR3 DNA reads TGTGCCAGTACCTTAACAGGGGTCGACACCGGGGAGCTGTTTTTT.